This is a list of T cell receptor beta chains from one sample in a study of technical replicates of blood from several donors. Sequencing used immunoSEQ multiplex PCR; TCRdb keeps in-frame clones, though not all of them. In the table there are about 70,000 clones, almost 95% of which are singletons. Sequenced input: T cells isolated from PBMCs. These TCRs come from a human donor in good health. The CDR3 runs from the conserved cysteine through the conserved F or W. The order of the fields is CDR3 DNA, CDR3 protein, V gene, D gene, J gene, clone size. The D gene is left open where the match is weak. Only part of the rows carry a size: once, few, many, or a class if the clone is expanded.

CDR3 DNA: TGCAGCGTCAACACAGGAGTCCAAGAGACCCAGTACTTC; CDR3 protein: CSVNTGVQETQYF; V gene: TRBV29-1; D gene: NA; J gene: TRBJ2-5; clone size: NA
CDR3 DNA: TGTGCCAGCAGCTACGGACAGTATAGCAATCAGCCCCAGCATTTT; CDR3 protein: CASSYGQYSNQPQHF; V gene: TRBV5-6; D gene: NA; J gene: TRBJ1-5; clone size: NA
CDR3 DNA: TGTGCCAGCAGCTATCCGAGAGGACAGGGTTCTCATACGCAGTATTTT; CDR3 protein: CASSYPRGQGSHTQYF; V gene: TRBV6-6; D gene: TRBD1; J gene: TRBJ2-3; clone size: NA
CDR3 DNA: TGTGCCAGCAGGGGGCCTTACAATGAGCAGTTCTTC; CDR3 protein: CASRGPYNEQFF; V gene: TRBV2; D gene: NA; J gene: TRBJ2-1; clone size: NA
CDR3 DNA: TGTGCCACCAGCAGTGGCAGACTTACCTACGAGCAGTACTTC; CDR3 protein: CATSSGRLTYEQYF; V gene: TRBV15; D gene: NA; J gene: TRBJ2-7; clone size: NA
CDR3 DNA: TGCGCCAGCAGCTTGGGTGCGACGAGGGTACAAGAGACCCAGTACTTC; CDR3 protein: CASSLGATRVQETQYF; V gene: TRBV5-1; D gene: NA; J gene: TRBJ2-5; clone size: NA
CDR3 DNA: TGTGCCAGCACCCCCACTAGCGGCCAAGAGACCCAGTACTTC; CDR3 protein: CASTPTSGQETQYF; V gene: TRBV28; D gene: TRBD2; J gene: TRBJ2-5; clone size: NA
CDR3 DNA: TGCGCCAGCAGCTTGGGGACAGTTATGGTAAGCAATCAGCCCCAGCATTTT; CDR3 protein: CASSLGTVMVSNQPQHF; V gene: TRBV5-1; D gene: NA; J gene: TRBJ1-5; clone size: NA
CDR3 DNA: TGTGCCAGCAGTTTACAGGGGATTAGCAATCAGCCCCAGCATTTT; CDR3 protein: CASSLQGISNQPQHF; V gene: TRBV6-5; D gene: TRBD1; J gene: TRBJ1-5; clone size: NA
CDR3 DNA: TGTGCCAGCGGGGGTGAGGCGGGTTACAGGGTCTATGGCTACACCTTC; CDR3 protein: CASGGEAGYRVYGYTF; V gene: TRBV2; D gene: NA; J gene: TRBJ1-2; clone size: NA
CDR3 DNA: TGTGCCAGCAGTCGACCGACTAGCGGGATTAGGTTCGGCTACGAGCAGTACTTC; CDR3 protein: CASSRPTSGIRFGYEQYF; V gene: TRBV27; D gene: TRBD2; J gene: TRBJ2-7; clone size: NA
CDR3 DNA: TGTGCCAGCAGCCCAACCCCGATGGGCAGCGAGCAGTACTTC; CDR3 protein: CASSPTPMGSEQYF; V gene: TRBV5-4; D gene: NA; J gene: TRBJ2-7; clone size: NA
CDR3 DNA: TGCAGCGTTGATTACCCGGCGGGGACCCAGTACTTC; CDR3 protein: CSVDYPAGTQYF; V gene: TRBV29-1; D gene: NA; J gene: TRBJ2-5; clone size: once
CDR3 DNA: TGTGCCAGCAGTCCCGGGACAGGGGCGGGGTACGAGCAGTACTTC; CDR3 protein: CASSPGTGAGYEQYF; V gene: TRBV27; D gene: TRBD1; J gene: TRBJ2-7; clone size: NA
CDR3 DNA: TGTGCCAGCAGTTACTGGATGCAGGGGGAGACCCAGTACTTC; CDR3 protein: CASSYWMQGETQYF; V gene: TRBV6-5; D gene: NA; J gene: TRBJ2-5; clone size: NA
CDR3 DNA: TGTGCCAGTAGTCGCGAGAGAACAGATACGCAGTATTTT; CDR3 protein: CASSRERTDTQYF; V gene: TRBV19; D gene: NA; J gene: TRBJ2-3; clone size: NA
CDR3 DNA: TGCAGCGTTGACCGGAGCGGCCACAATGAGCAGTTCTTC; CDR3 protein: CSVDRSGHNEQFF; V gene: TRBV29-1; D gene: NA; J gene: TRBJ2-1; clone size: NA
CDR3 DNA: TGTGCCAGCAGTGAACAGGGAGGCACTGAAGCTTTCTTT; CDR3 protein: CASSEQGGTEAFF; V gene: TRBV2; D gene: NA; J gene: TRBJ1-1; clone size: NA
CDR3 DNA: TGTGCCAGCAGCTTAGTAGCGGCCTCCTACAATGAGCAGTTCTTC; CDR3 protein: CASSLVAASYNEQFF; V gene: TRBV7-9; D gene: NA; J gene: TRBJ2-1; clone size: NA
CDR3 DNA: TGTGCCAGCAGCTTTCGGCGGGAAGACTACGAGCAGTACTTC; CDR3 protein: CASSFRREDYEQYF; V gene: TRBV11-2; D gene: NA; J gene: TRBJ2-7; clone size: NA
CDR3 DNA: TGTGCCAGCAGCGTAGTGGACAGCCGAGTTAATCAGCCCCAGCATTTT; CDR3 protein: CASSVVDSRVNQPQHF; V gene: TRBV9; D gene: NA; J gene: TRBJ1-5; clone size: NA
CDR3 DNA: TGTGCCAGCAGCCCCAACACCAATGAGCAGTTCTTC; CDR3 protein: CASSPNTNEQFF; V gene: TRBV13; D gene: NA; J gene: TRBJ2-1; clone size: NA
CDR3 DNA: TGTGCCAGCACAGCTAACTATGGCTACACCTTC; CDR3 protein: CASTANYGYTF; V gene: TRBV28; D gene: NA; J gene: TRBJ1-2; clone size: NA
CDR3 DNA: TGTGCCAGCAGCGTAGTGGCTAGCGGGAGTAATGAGCAGTTCTTC; CDR3 protein: CASSVVASGSNEQFF; V gene: TRBV9; D gene: TRBD2; J gene: TRBJ2-1; clone size: NA
CDR3 DNA: TGTGCCAGTAGTATCCTCGGGACAGGGCTCTACGAGCAGTACTTC; CDR3 protein: CASSILGTGLYEQYF; V gene: TRBV19; D gene: TRBD1; J gene: TRBJ2-7; clone size: once
CDR3 DNA: TGTGCCAGCAGCTTAGGGACTAGCGGGAGCTACGAGCAGTACTTC; CDR3 protein: CASSLGTSGSYEQYF; V gene: TRBV11-3; D gene: TRBD2; J gene: TRBJ2-7; clone size: NA
CDR3 DNA: TGTGCCAGCAGGTTAGGGGGGCTGGACAGTATGCGGGAGAGGAGCACAGATACGCAGTATTTT; CDR3 protein: CASRLGGLDSMRERSTDTQYF; V gene: TRBV7-6; D gene: NA; J gene: TRBJ2-3; clone size: NA
CDR3 DNA: TGTGCCAGCAGTTACATGGGGCAGATCTCTGGAAACACCATATATTTT; CDR3 protein: CASSYMGQISGNTIYF; V gene: TRBV6-6; D gene: NA; J gene: TRBJ1-3; clone size: NA
CDR3 DNA: TGTGCCAGCAGTTTCAGAGTCGAAGGAGGCGAAAAACTGTTTTTT; CDR3 protein: CASSFRVEGGEKLFF; V gene: TRBV28; D gene: NA; J gene: TRBJ1-4; clone size: NA
CDR3 DNA: TGCAGCGTTGAAATGGGGGGTGGGGGCACTGAAGCTTTCTTT; CDR3 protein: CSVEMGGGGTEAFF; V gene: TRBV29-1; D gene: NA; J gene: TRBJ1-1; clone size: NA